The TCR beta chain under discussion was sequenced for a study of T cell responses to AZD1222 COVID-19 vaccine. Study information: Some second doses came at about 4 weeks and others at about 12 weeks; these were pooled.

Libraries were prepared by immunoSEQ multiplex PCR; TCRdb keeps only in-frame clonotypes and omits some of them. The sample consists of some 150,000 clones, about nine tenths of them appearing once. Concerning this clone itself: The antigen is unknown.

Study-wide results and limits: Researchers took repertoire samples only after the peak T cell response had come.

Germline loops: CDR1 SGHTA, CDR2 FQGNSA. The length of the CDR3 is 14 residues. Trimming removed 4 bases from V and 5 bases from J, with 12 bases in between. The J gene is TRBJ2-1, the V gene TRBV7-2; D is undetermined. The sequence came from an adult in good health. Sequenced material: peripheral blood, taken on day 0 of AZD1222 vaccination. DNA of the CDR3: TGTGCCAGCAGCTCCACCGGTGCCAACAATGAGCAGTTCTTC. Translated, it gives CASSSTGANNEQFF.